The next 14 T cell receptor beta chains were all read from a single sample in a study of PD-1 blockade in classical Hodgkin lymphoma. Sequencing used immunoSEQ multiplex PCR; TCRdb keeps in-frame clones, though not all of them. The sample has some 38,000 clones, approximately 82% seen once. With no exception, relapse followed autologous stem cell transplantation in all patients, and brentuximab vedotin exposure varied. The sample in question was peripheral blood mononuclear cells (PBMCs), obtained before the second cycle of nivolumab. Receptor source: a human donor with classical Hodgkin lymphoma.

The chain recombines TRBV4-1 with TRBJ1-1, with unresolved D. The ends were cut back, 0 bases at V and 4 bases at J, with 12 bases in the middle. The CDR3 sequence is 15 residues long. From germline, CDR1 is MGHRA and CDR2 YSYEKL. The CDR3 protein is CASSQDEGAVTEAFF. CDR3 nucleotide sequence: TGCGCCAGCAGCCAAGATGAGGGCGCGGTCACTGAAGCTTTCTTT.

This clone was counted once. The chain is built from TRBV6-1 and TRBJ2-2; 13 bases map to TRBD2. Losses at the gene ends were 1 base for V and 1 base for J; bases not matched to a gene: 0. The CDR3 spans 17 residues. Per the germline V gene, CDR1 is MNHNS and CDR2 is SASEGT. CDR3 sequence: CASSEGLAGGNTGELFF. CDR3 sequence (DNA): TGTGCCAGCAGTGAAGGACTAGCGGGGGGGAACACCGGGGAGCTGTTTTTT.

This clone was observed many times. The genes are TRBV5-4 and TRBJ2-1, with 7 bases that match TRBD1. This CDR3 is 15 amino acids long. V lost 4 bases and J lost 3; bases outside the gene matches: 7. CDR1 is SGHNT, CDR2 YYREEE, per germline (reference sequence). CDR3 bases: TGTGCCAGCAGCCCCCGGGACAGAAACTACAATGAGCAGTTCTTC. This sequence encodes CASSPRDRNYNEQFF.

The chain combines TRBV2 with TRBJ2-5, with D unresolved. Germline V CDR1 and CDR2: SNHLY, FYNNEI. V was clipped by 6 bases and J by 0 bases, with 11 bases between them. The CDR3 sequence is 14 residues long. Written as DNA, the CDR3 is TGTGCCAGCAGGCCGGACGGCTACCAAGAGACCCAGTACTTC. This gives the protein CASRPDGYQETQYF.

This clone has just a few counts. This sequence joins TRBV5-5 and TRBJ2-5; D possibly corresponds to TRBD1 (6 bases). The CDR3 is 14 residues long. V was trimmed by 2 bases and J by 2 bases, leaving 10 bases between them. Germline CDR1 reads SGHKS; CDR2 reads YYEKEE (reference sequence). This CDR3 reads CASSLRGWQETQYF. The CDR3 nucleotides are TGTGCCAGCAGCTTAAGGGGGTGGCAAGAGACCCAGTACTTC.

The rearrangement uses TRBV7-8 and TRBJ2-5; 12 bases match TRBD2. CDR3 size: 17 residues. J was trimmed by 12 bases and V by 4 bases; bases with no gene match: 18. Germline V gives CDR1 SGHVS, CDR2 FQNEAQ. The CDR3 DNA follows: TGTGCCAGCAGCTACACTAACCCTACGACTAGCGGGGGCCCGAAGTACTTC. Amino acid sequence: CASSYTNPTTSGGPKYF.

This clone showed up just once. Other DNA sequences in the sample encode the same CDR3. V usage is TRBV5-1 and J usage is TRBJ2-5, with D possibly being TRBD2 (7 bases). V gave up 4 bases and J gave up 3 bases, with 16 bases separating them. Germline V lookup: CDR1 SGHRS, CDR2 YFSETQ. The CDR3 spans 15 residues. The CDR3 bases are TGCGCCAGCAGCCGTGGGGGGGGCGCGGAAGAGACCCAGTACTTC. Translation: CASSRGGGAEETQYF.

This chain uses TRBV23-1 with TRBJ2-4, with D maybe TRBD2 (5 bases). TRBV23-1 is treated as an ORF (open reading frame) with a function not yet certain. This CDR3 is built from 17 residues. With 3 bases removed from V and 3 bases from J, the gap between germline ends came to 18 bases. CDR3 nucleotide sequence: TGCGCCAGCAGTCACCCCGTACGGGGTTACGGCAAAAACATTCAGTACTTC. It yields the protein CASSHPVRGYGKNIQYF.

The V call is TRBV6-6, the J call TRBJ1-1, with a tentative D call TRBD1 (5 bases). The CDR3 sequence is 14 residues long. The ends were cut back, 4 bases at V and 5 bases at J, with 14 bases in the middle. Per germline, CDR1 MNHNY and CDR2 SVGAGI (reference sequence). The CDR3 DNA reads TGTGCCAGCAGTTTCGGACGGCCAGGGACTGAAGCTTTCTTT. Translation gives CASSFGRPGTEAFF.

CDR3 amino acids: CASSQATGAGNSPLHF. CDR3 in DNA: TGCGCCAGCAGCCAAGCGACAGGGGCAGGTAATTCACCCCTCCACTTT. V usage is TRBV4-3 and J usage is TRBJ1-6; TRBD1 aligns across 8 bases. Germline V gene data show CDR1 as LGHNA and CDR2 as YSLEER. J gave up 6 bases and V 1 base, and 5 bases lay outside the gene matches. This CDR3 spans 16 amino acids.

This chain connects TRBV23-1 to TRBJ2-7; D uncertain. TRBV23-1 has ORF status, its function being uncertain. V lost 2 bases to trimming and J lost 0 bases, with 11 bases between them. The CDR3 contains 15 residues. The CDR3: CASSQTVPFSYEQYF. CDR3 sequence (DNA): TGCGCCAGCAGTCAAACAGTCCCCTTCTCCTACGAGCAGTACTTC.

This rearrangement joins TRBV28 to TRBJ2-1, with 11 bases aligning to TRBD2. The CDR3 runs 16 residues. The germline CDR1 and CDR2 sequences are MDHEN and SYDVKM. V dropped 2 bases and J dropped 4; count of bases not matched to a gene: 4. The CDR3 loop reads CASSLGGLAAYNEQFF. The CDR3 DNA sequence: TGTGCCAGCAGTTTAGGGGGACTAGCGGCGTACAATGAGCAGTTCTTC.

This clone was seen a handful of times. The V gene is TRBV10-3, the J gene TRBJ2-7; D not resolved. The CDR3 length is 11 residues. V dropped 8 bases and J dropped 2 bases, with 7 bases sitting between them. Germline loops: CDR1 ENHRY, CDR2 SYGVKD. CDR3: CAISTAYEQYF. The CDR3 bases are TGTGCCATCTCCACTGCCTACGAGCAGTACTTC.

This rearrangement joins TRBV5-1 to TRBJ2-1; perhaps TRBD1 as D (6 bases). The CDR3 loop spans 15 amino acids. V was shortened by 2 bases and J by 11 bases, with 20 bases between the two germline ends. Germline CDR1 SGHRS, CDR2 YFSETQ. DNA for the CDR3: TGCGCCAGCAGCTTATATTGGGGGCCGGGTAGCAAGCAGTTCTTC. Amino acids: CASSLYWGPGSKQFF.